The T cell receptor (beta chain) under discussion was sequenced for a study of cytomegalovirus exposure and HLA in healthy donors. Study conclusions and caveats: A later analysis found TCR association rates differed by HLA locus, highest for DRB1 and lowest for HLA-C.

In the PCR, 60 Vbeta and 13 Jbeta primers were used. Repertoires were generated with immunoSEQ multiplex PCR, while TCRdb's copy carries only in-frame clones and drops some. The sample yields about 97,000 clones, around 80% seen once. The length of the CDR3 is 14 residues. Trimming took 3 bases from V and 9 from J; bases not matched to a gene: 5. Germline-derived CDR1 and CDR2 are WSHSY and SAAADI. As regards this clone: Its antigen is undetermined.

This chain uses TRBV10-2 with TRBJ2-1, with 10 bases fitting TRBD2. The material sequenced was PBMCs. This TCR derives from a middle-aged man in good health and CMV-seropositive. The CDR3 bases are TGCGCCAGCAGTGATCTAGCGGGAGCGGTTGAGCAGTTCTTC. Residues: CASSDLAGAVEQFF.